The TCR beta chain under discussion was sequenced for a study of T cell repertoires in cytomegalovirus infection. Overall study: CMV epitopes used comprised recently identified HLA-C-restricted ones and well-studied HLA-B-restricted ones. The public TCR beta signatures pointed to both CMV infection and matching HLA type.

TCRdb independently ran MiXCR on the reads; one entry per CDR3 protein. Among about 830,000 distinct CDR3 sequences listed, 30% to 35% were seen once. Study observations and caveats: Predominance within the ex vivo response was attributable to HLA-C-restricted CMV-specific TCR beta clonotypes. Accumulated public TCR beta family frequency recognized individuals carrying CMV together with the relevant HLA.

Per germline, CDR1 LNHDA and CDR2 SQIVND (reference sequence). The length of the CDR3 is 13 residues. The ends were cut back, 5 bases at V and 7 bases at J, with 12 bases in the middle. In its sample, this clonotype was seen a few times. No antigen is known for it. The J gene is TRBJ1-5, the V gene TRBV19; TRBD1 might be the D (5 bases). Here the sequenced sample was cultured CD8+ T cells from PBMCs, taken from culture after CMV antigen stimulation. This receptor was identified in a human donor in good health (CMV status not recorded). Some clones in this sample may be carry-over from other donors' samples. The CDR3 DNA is TGTGCCAGTAGTTCGCGGGGGGACCAGCCCCAGCATTTT. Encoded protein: CASSSRGDQPQHF.